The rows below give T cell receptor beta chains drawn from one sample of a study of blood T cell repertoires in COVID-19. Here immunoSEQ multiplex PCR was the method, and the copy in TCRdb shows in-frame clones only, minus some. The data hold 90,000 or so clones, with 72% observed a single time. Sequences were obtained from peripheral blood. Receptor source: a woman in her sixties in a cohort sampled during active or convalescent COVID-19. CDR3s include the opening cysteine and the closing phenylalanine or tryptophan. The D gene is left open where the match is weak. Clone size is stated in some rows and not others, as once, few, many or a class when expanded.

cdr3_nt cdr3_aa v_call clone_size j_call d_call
TGTGCCAGCAGCTTATTCCGGACTAGCCTTAATGAGCAGTTCTTC CASSLFRTSLNEQFF TRBV7-3 - TRBJ2-1 TRBD2
TGTGCCAGTTTAGCGGGGGCCAGGGCAGATACGCAGTATTTT CASLAGARADTQYF TRBV2 - TRBJ2-3 TRBD2
TGCAGCGTTGGTATTAAAGGACAGATTAATGAAAAACTGTTTTTT CSVGIKGQINEKLFF TRBV29-1 - TRBJ1-4 -
TGTGCCAGCACCCTGACAGGGGCTGGGGCCAACGTCCTGACTTTC CASTLTGAGANVLTF TRBV2 - TRBJ2-6 TRBD1
TGTGCCAGCAGTTTAAGCGGGGGGGCCGAGGGCGGGGAGCTGTTTTTT CASSLSGGAEGGELFF TRBV27 - TRBJ2-2 TRBD2
TGTGCCAGCAGTTACTCGGAGCTGACTAGCTACGAGCAGTACTTC CASSYSELTSYEQYF TRBV6-5 - TRBJ2-7 -
TGTGCCAGCACTCGGGGGGCCAGCTCCTACGAGCAGTACTTC CASTRGASSYEQYF TRBV6-5 - TRBJ2-7 -
TGTGCCAGCAGCCAAACAGGGCTTGGCGAGCAGTACTTC CASSQTGLGEQYF TRBV3-1/TRBV3-2 - TRBJ2-7 -
TGTGCCAGCAGTTACGACGGCAGGAACAATCAGCCCCAGCATTTT CASSYDGRNNQPQHF TRBV6-2/TRBV6-3 - TRBJ1-5 -
TGTGCCAGCAGCGTACGGTCCCTAGCCAGGACAGATACGCAGTATTTT CASSVRSLARTDTQYF TRBV21-1 - TRBJ2-3 -
TGTGCCAGCTCGATTACTGGGACAGGGGACACCTACGAGCAGTACTTC CASSITGTGDTYEQYF TRBV18 - TRBJ2-7 TRBD1
TGTGCCAGCAGACCTGGACAGACCACCGGGGAGCTGTTTTTT CASRPGQTTGELFF TRBV6-5 - TRBJ2-2 -
TGTGCCAGCAGCTTAGATCAATGGGGGACAGCTTACTCCTACAATGAGCAGTTCTTC CASSLDQWGTAYSYNEQFF TRBV11-2 - TRBJ2-1 TRBD1
TGTGCCAGTAGTGGTCCAGGGCTTGCCTACAATGAGCAGTTCTTC CASSGPGLAYNEQFF TRBV19 - TRBJ2-1 -
TGTGCCAGCAGCTTAAGTCAGGGGCTCAATCAGCCCCAGCATTTT CASSLSQGLNQPQHF TRBV7-2 - TRBJ1-5 -
TGTGCCAGCAGCTGGGGACAGGGGGCAGGTCAGCCCCAGCATTTT CASSWGQGAGQPQHF TRBV5-5 few TRBJ1-5 TRBD1
TGTGCCAGCAGGGGGGGGTCCGAGCAGTACTTC CASRGGSEQYF TRBV3-1/TRBV3-2 once TRBJ2-7 TRBD2
TGTGCCAGCAGCTTACGTAGGGAGACCGGGGAGCTGTTTTTT CASSLRRETGELFF TRBV7-3 few TRBJ2-2 -
TGCGCCAGCAGTGAGGGGGCGGTAGGGGGCCAAAGAGAGACCCAGTACTTC CASSEGAVGGQRETQYF TRBV10-2 - TRBJ2-5 TRBD1
TGTGCCAGCAGTTACTCAGGGGGTGCTACTGGAAACACCATATATTTT CASSYSGGATGNTIYF TRBV6-5 - TRBJ1-3 -
TGTGCCAGCAGCTTAGTTCCTAGCGGGGCTGGCACAGATACGCAGTATTTT CASSLVPSGAGTDTQYF TRBV7-6 few TRBJ2-3 TRBD2
TGTGCCAGCAGTTACTCCAGCGGGGGGGCCAGAGAGACCCAGTACTTC CASSYSSGGARETQYF TRBV6-5 - TRBJ2-5 TRBD2
TGTGCCAGCAGCGCCCCAGGGGGCGGGTATGGCTACACCTTC CASSAPGGGYGYTF TRBV7-9 - TRBJ1-2 TRBD1
TGTGCCAGTAGTCAACGGGACTATTACAATGAGCAGTTCTTC CASSQRDYYNEQFF TRBV19 - TRBJ2-1 TRBD2
TGTGCCAGCAGCGCGCCTCCGGGACAGGGAATGAACACTGAAGCTTTCTTT CASSAPPGQGMNTEAFF TRBV9 few TRBJ1-1 TRBD1
TGCGCCAGCAGCCAAGTAACAGGGATCCGCACTGAAGCTTTCTTT CASSQVTGIRTEAFF TRBV4-3 - TRBJ1-1 -
TGTGCCTGGGCCCCTTTGGGGGGATCCTACGAGCAGTACTTC CAWAPLGGSYEQYF TRBV30 few TRBJ2-7 -
TGTGCCAGCAGCTTAGCTGGGGGCTGGGGAAACACCATATATTTT CASSLAGGWGNTIYF TRBV7-6 - TRBJ1-3 -
TGTGCCAGCAGCCGCACAGGTCTCTCTGGAAACACCATATATTTT CASSRTGLSGNTIYF TRBV11-2 - TRBJ1-3 -
TGTGCCAGCAGTCCCCACGACAACGACATTCAGTACTTC CASSPHDNDIQYF TRBV28 - TRBJ2-4 -
TGTGCCACCAGTGATTATACAGGGGAACAAGAGACCCAGTACTTC CATSDYTGEQETQYF TRBV24-1 - TRBJ2-5 TRBD1
TGCAGCGGGGGACAGGGTTTGAACACCGGGGAGCTGTTTTTT CSGGQGLNTGELFF TRBV29-1 - TRBJ2-2 TRBD1
TGTGCCAGTAGTATTGGGTTCCAGGGCAACATTCAGTACTTC CASSIGFQGNIQYF TRBV19 once TRBJ2-4 -
TGCAGCGTCCGGGATAGGGACAGGGGGCTGGTTGGCTACACCTTC CSVRDRDRGLVGYTF TRBV29-1 - TRBJ1-2 TRBD1
TGTGCCAGCAGCGCCGGACAGGGTGGAAACACCATATATTTT CASSAGQGGNTIYF TRBV2 - TRBJ1-3 TRBD1
TGTGCCAGCAGCCCGGGGGTGGGTTTTGGCTACACCTTC CASSPGVGFGYTF TRBV7-3 once TRBJ1-2 -
TGTGCCAGCAGCTTGGCCAACCCAGGGTGGGAAAAACTGTTTTTT CASSLANPGWEKLFF TRBV5-5 once TRBJ1-4 -
TGTGCCAGCAGTTACTCGAAACTATATGGCGGGGAGCTGTTTTTT CASSYSKLYGGELFF TRBV6-5 - TRBJ2-2 -
TGCGCCAGCAGCCGGGACACTCTCTCTGGAAACACCATATATTTT CASSRDTLSGNTIYF TRBV4-1 few TRBJ1-3 -
TGTGCCAGCAGCTTAGTGGCGGACACCGGGGAGCTGTTTTTT CASSLVADTGELFF TRBV7-2 - TRBJ2-2 -
TGTGCCAGCTCACCACCAGGTCGGGCAGGGGGGCTCGGCTACACCTTC CASSPPGRAGGLGYTF TRBV18 - TRBJ1-2 TRBD1
TGTGCCAGCAGTACACTTTCAGGGGGGTCAGGCGAAAAACTGTTTTTT CASSTLSGGSGEKLFF TRBV28 - TRBJ1-4 TRBD1
TGTGCCAGCAGTCGTGACTTAGGCATCGCAGATACGCAGTATTTT CASSRDLGIADTQYF TRBV6-5 - TRBJ2-3 -
TGTGCCAGCAGCCGGCTGACAGCGCAGGGTGCCTATGGCTACACCTTC CASSRLTAQGAYGYTF TRBV7-9 - TRBJ1-2 -
TGTGCCAGCAGTGGACAGGGGGGGATCACCGGGGAGCTGTTTTTT CASSGQGGITGELFF TRBV6-2/TRBV6-3 once TRBJ2-2 TRBD1
TGTGCCAGCACCCCAGACAAGAGCTCCTACGAGCAGTACTTC CASTPDKSSYEQYF TRBV21-1 - TRBJ2-7 -
TGTGCCAGCAGTCCCAGGGGAAGGAGCAATCAGCCCCAGCATTTT CASSPRGRSNQPQHF TRBV2 - TRBJ1-5 -
TGTGCCAGCAGCCAAGTCGGGGACACCGGGGAGCTGTTTTTT CASSQVGDTGELFF TRBV4-2 - TRBJ2-2 -
TGTGCCACCAGCAGTTCTGGACAGGGAGGCACCAATCAGCCCCAGCATTTT CATSSSGQGGTNQPQHF TRBV15 - TRBJ1-5 TRBD1
TGTGCCAGCAGCTTAGCGTCCGGACAGGGGTGGCGAAACACCATATATTTT CASSLASGQGWRNTIYF TRBV7-8 - TRBJ1-3 TRBD1
TGTGCCAGCAGCCCATCAAGGGGCACTGAAGCTTTCTTT CASSPSRGTEAFF TRBV4-2 once TRBJ1-1 -
TGCGCCAGCAGCCAAGTGGCGAGCGGGGGGGTTAAGACGAGAGAGACCCAGTACTTC CASSQVASGGVKTRETQYF TRBV4-1 - TRBJ2-5 TRBD2
TGTGCCAGCAGCCAAGGGGCCCAAACAGATACGCAGTATTTT CASSQGAQTDTQYF TRBV4-2 - TRBJ2-3 -
TGTGCCTGGAGTAGGGCGGGGGGCGCAGATACGCAGTATTTT CAWSRAGGADTQYF TRBV30 - TRBJ2-3 TRBD2
TGTGCCAGCAGAGTACTGGGCGGGGGGGCGAACACCGGGGAGCTGTTTTTT CASRVLGGGANTGELFF TRBV2 - TRBJ2-2 TRBD2